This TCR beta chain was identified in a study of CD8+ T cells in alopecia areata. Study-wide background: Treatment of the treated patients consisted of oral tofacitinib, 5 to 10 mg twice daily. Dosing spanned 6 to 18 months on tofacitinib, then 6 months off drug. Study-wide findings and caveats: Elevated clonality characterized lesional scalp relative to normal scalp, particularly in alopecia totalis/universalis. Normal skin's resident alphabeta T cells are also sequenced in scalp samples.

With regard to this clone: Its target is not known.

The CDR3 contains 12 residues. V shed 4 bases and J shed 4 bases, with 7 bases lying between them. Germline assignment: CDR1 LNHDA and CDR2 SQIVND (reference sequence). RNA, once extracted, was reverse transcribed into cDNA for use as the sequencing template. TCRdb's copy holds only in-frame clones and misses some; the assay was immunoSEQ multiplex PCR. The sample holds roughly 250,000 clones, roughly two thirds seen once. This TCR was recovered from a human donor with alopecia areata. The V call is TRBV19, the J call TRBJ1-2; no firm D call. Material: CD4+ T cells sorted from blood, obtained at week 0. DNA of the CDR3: TGTGCCAGTAGTAACGACCCCTATGGCTACACCTTC. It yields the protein CASSNDPYGYTF.